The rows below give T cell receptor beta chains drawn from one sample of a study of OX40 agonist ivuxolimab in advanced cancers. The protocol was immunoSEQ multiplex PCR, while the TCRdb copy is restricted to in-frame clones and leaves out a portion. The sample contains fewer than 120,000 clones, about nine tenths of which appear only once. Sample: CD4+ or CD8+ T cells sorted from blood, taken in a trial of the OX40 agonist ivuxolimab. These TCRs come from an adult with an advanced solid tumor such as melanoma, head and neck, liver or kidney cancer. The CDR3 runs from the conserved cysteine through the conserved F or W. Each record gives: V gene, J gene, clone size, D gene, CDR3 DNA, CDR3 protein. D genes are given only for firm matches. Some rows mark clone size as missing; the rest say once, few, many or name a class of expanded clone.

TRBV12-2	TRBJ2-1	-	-	TGTGCAAGTCGCTTAGAGTCAAAGCCCGGTACGGGGGACAATGAGCAGTTCTTC	CASRLESKPGTGDNEQFF
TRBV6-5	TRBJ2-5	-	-	TGTGCCAGCAGTTACGTGGGTTTTGGGCAAGAGACCCAGTACTTC	CASSYVGFGQETQYF
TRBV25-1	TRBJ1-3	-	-	TGTGCCAGCAGTGACCACAGAGCGATCTCTGGAAACACCATATATTTT	CASSDHRAISGNTIYF
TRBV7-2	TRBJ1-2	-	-	TGTGCCAGCAGCCTAGACGCAAACGGGGCGGAAGGCTACACCTTC	CASSLDANGAEGYTF
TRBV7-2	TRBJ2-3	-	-	TGTGCCAGCAGCTTAGCGGGACGAGGGGGGGAAGTAGATACGCAGTATTTT	CASSLAGRGGEVDTQYF
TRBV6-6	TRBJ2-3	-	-	TGTGCCAGCAGTTTGCGAGATACGCAGTATTTT	CASSLRDTQYF
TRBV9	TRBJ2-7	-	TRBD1	TGTGCCAGCAGCGTTAGCGACAGGGTCTACGAGCAGTACTTC	CASSVSDRVYEQYF
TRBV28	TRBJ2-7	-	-	TGTGCCAGCAGTGGAGCTCTCTCCTACGAGCAGTACTTC	CASSGALSYEQYF
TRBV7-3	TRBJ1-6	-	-	TGTGCCAGCAGCTTAGTCGGACACTCGAGCTCCTATAATTCACCCCTCCACTTT	CASSLVGHSSSYNSPLHF
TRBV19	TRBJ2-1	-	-	TGTGCCAGTAGTGCGGGGACGGCGTACAATGAGCAGTTCTTC	CASSAGTAYNEQFF
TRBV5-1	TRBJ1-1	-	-	TGCGCCAGCAGCCCAGAGACAGCTTACACTGAAGCTTTCTTT	CASSPETAYTEAFF
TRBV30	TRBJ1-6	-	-	TGTGCCTGGAGTGGATCCCCGAATTCACCCCTCCACTTT	CAWSGSPNSPLHF
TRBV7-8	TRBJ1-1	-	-	TGTGCCAGCAGCTTCCTGAAGGGGCGCACTGAAGCTTTCTTT	CASSFLKGRTEAFF
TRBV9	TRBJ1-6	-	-	TGTGCCAGCAGCGTAGGGGCAGGAGCGAATTCACCCCTCCACTTT	CASSVGAGANSPLHF
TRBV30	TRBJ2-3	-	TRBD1	TGTGCCTGGAACGTAGAGATCGGCAGGGGGATAACAGATACGCAGTATTTT	CAWNVEIGRGITDTQYF
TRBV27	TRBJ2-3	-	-	TGTGCCAGCGGGAGAGGTACGTTGGCCACAGATACGCAGTATTTT	CASGRGTLATDTQYF
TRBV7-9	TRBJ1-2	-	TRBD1	TGTGCCAGCAGCCCCCGGAGATCGGACAGGGGTTATGGCTACACCTTC	CASSPRRSDRGYGYTF
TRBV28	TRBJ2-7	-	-	TGTGCCAGCAGTCCCCTCTCCTACGAGCAGTACTTC	CASSPLSYEQYF
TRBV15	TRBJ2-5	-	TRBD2	TGTGCCACCAGCAGAAAAACTAGCGGACTTCACCAAGAGACCCAGTACTTC	CATSRKTSGLHQETQYF
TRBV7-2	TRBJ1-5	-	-	TGTGCCAGCAGCTTAGATAGGGCAGTCAATCAGCCCCAGCATTTT	CASSLDRAVNQPQHF
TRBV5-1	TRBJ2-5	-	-	TGCGCCAGCAGCTTAAGGTTTCAAGAGACCCAGTACTTC	CASSLRFQETQYF
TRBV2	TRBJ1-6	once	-	TGTGCCAGCAGAGGGATTAGGGGGGATAATTCACCCCTCCACTTT	CASRGIRGDNSPLHF
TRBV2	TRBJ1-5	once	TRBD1	TGTGCCAGCAGGGGGACAGGGGTTTTGCCCCAGCATTTT	CASRGTGVLPQHF
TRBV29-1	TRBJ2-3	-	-	TGCAGCGTTGAGGATACGCAGTATTTT	CSVEDTQYF
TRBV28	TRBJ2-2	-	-	TGTGCCAGCAGTCCACAGCGGGATCAGGGGACCGGGGAGCTGTTTTTT	CASSPQRDQGTGELFF
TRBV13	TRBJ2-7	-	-	TGTGCCAGCAGCTTAAGGAACGCGTACGAGCAGTACTTC	CASSLRNAYEQYF
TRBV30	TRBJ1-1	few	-	TGTGCCTGGAGTGTGAACACTGAAGCTTTCTTT	CAWSVNTEAFF
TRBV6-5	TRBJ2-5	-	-	TGTGCCAGCAGCCCCGGGGACCGTCAAGAGACCCAGTACTTC	CASSPGDRQETQYF
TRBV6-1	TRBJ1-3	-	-	TGTGCCACCCAGGAGAACACCATATATTTT	CATQENTIYF
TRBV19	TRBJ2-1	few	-	TGTGCCAGTAGTATAGGTGGGAGCTACAATGAGCAGTTCTTC	CASSIGGSYNEQFF
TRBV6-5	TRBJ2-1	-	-	TGTGCCAGCAGGGGACGGGGCAATGAGCAGTTCTTC	CASRGRGNEQFF